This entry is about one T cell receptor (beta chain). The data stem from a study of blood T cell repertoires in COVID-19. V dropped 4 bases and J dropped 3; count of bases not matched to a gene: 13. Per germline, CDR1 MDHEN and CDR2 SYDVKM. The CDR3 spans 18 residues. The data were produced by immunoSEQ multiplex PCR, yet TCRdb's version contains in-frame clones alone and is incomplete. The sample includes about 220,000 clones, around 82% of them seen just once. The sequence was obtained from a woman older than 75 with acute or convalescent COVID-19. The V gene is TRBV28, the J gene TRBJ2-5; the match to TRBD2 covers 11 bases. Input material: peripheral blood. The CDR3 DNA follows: TGTGCCAGCAGTTCCGATAGACTAGCGGGGACCAGAAAAGAGACCCAGTACTTC. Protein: CASSSDRLAGTRKETQYF.